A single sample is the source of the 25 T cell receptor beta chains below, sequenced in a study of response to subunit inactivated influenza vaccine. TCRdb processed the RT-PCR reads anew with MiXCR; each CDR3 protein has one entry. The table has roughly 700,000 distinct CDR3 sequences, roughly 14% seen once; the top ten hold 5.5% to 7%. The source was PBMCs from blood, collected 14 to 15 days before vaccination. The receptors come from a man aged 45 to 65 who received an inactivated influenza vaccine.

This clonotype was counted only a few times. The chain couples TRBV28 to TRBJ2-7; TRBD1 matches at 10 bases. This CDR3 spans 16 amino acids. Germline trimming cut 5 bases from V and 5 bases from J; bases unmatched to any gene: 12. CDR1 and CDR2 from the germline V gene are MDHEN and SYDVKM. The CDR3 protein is CASSTPGTGDIDEQYF. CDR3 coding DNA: TGTGCCAGCAGTACCCCCGGGACAGGGGATATCGACGAGCAGTACTTC.

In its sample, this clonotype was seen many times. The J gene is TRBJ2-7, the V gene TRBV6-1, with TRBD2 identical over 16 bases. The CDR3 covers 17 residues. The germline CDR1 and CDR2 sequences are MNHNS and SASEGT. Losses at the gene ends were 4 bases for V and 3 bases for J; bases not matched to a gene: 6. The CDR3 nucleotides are TGTGCCAGCAGTGCGCCGGGACTAGCGGGAGGGATCTACGAGCAGTACTTC. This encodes CASSAPGLAGGIYEQYF.

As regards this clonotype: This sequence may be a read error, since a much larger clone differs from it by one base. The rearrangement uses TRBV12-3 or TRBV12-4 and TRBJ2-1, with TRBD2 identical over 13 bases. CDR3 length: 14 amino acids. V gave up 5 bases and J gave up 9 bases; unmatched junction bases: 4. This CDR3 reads CASSGLAGDGEQFF. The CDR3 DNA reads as TGTGCCAGCAGTGGACTAGCGGGAGATGGTGAGCAGTTCTTC.

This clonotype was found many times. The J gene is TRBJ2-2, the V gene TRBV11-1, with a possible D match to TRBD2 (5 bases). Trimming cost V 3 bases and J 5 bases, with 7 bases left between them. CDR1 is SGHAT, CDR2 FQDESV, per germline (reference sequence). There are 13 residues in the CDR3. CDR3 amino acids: CASSFGETGELFF. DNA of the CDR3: TGTGCCAGCAGCTTCGGGGAAACCGGGGAGCTGTTTTTT.

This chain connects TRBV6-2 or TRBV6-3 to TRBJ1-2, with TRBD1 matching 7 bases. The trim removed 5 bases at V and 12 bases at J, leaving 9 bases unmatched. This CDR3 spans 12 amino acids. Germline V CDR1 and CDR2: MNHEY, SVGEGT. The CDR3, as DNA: TGTGCCAGCAGTAGCGGGACAGCCGGGCACACCTTC. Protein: CASSSGTAGHTF.

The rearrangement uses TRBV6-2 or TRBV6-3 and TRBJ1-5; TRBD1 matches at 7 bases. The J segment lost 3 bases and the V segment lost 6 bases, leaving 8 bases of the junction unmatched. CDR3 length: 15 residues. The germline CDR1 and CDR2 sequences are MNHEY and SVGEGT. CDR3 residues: CASRIRQGDNQPQHF. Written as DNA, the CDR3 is TGTGCCAGCAGAATTCGACAGGGCGACAATCAGCCCCAGCATTTT.

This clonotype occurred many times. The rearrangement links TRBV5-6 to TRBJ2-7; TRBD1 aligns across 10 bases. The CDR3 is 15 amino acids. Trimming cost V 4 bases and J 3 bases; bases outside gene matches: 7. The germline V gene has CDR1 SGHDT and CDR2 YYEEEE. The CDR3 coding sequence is TGTGCCAGCAGCCACCGGGACAGGGGAGGCTACGAGCAGTACTTC. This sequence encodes CASSHRDRGGYEQYF.

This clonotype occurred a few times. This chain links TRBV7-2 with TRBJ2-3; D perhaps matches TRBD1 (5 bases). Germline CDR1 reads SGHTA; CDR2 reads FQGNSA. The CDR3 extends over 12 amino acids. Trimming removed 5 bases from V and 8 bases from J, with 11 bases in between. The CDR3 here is CASSANQGTQYF. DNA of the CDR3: TGTGCCAGCAGCGCAAACCAGGGTACGCAGTATTTT.

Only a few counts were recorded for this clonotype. CDR3 sequence (DNA): TGTGCCAGCAGAACATCATCCGGGACAGGGAGACCTGAAGCTTTCTTT. It yields the protein CASRTSSGTGRPEAFF. The V gene is TRBV28, the J gene TRBJ1-1; 9 positions match TRBD1. The junction had 14 bases not matched to a gene; V was cut back by 6 bases and J by 6 bases. The CDR3 runs to 16 residues. Germline V CDR1 and CDR2: MDHEN, SYDVKM.

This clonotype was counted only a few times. The CDR3 DNA sequence: TGTGCCACCTCAACAGGGGTGAACTACGAGCAGTACTTC. As protein: CATSTGVNYEQYF. The V call is TRBV10-3, the J call TRBJ2-7, with TRBD1 matching over 7 bases. The V gene end was trimmed by 10 bases and the J gene end by 3 bases; junction bases not matched to a gene: 9. CDR3 length: 13 residues. CDR1 ENHRY and CDR2 SYGVKD come from the germline V gene.

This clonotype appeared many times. The CDR3 nucleotides read TGTGCCAGCTCACTCCTAGCGGGGGATACGCAGTATTTT. It codes for CASSLLAGDTQYF. The chain joins TRBV18 to TRBJ2-3; 9 bases are a match to TRBD2. Germline CDR1 reads KGHSH; CDR2 reads LQKENI. This CDR3 comprises 13 residues. The J segment lost 6 bases and the V segment lost 4 bases, leaving 2 bases of the junction unmatched.

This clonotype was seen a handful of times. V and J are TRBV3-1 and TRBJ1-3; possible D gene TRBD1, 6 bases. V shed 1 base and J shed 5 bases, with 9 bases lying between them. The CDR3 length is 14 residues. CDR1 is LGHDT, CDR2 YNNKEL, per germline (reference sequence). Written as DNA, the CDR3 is TGTGCCAGCAGCCAAGGGGACACAAGAAACACCATATATTTT. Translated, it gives CASSQGDTRNTIYF.

This chain's CDR3 is CASSPIGTSYEQYF. The CDR3 region has the DNA TGCGCCAGCAGCCCCATCGGGACTAGCTACGAGCAGTACTTC. The chain couples TRBV5-1 to TRBJ2-7; 8 nucleotides line up with TRBD2. Trimming removed 4 bases from V and 3 bases from J; junction bases left unmatched: 6. The germline V gene encodes CDR1 SGHRS and CDR2 YFSETQ. The CDR3 covers 14 residues.

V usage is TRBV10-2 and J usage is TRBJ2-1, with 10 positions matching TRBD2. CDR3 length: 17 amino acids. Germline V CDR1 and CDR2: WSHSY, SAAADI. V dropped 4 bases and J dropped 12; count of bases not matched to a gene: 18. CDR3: CASSGGRGASGRRWQFF. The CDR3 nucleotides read TGCGCCAGCAGTGGGGGGAGGGGGGCTAGCGGGAGACGATGGCAGTTCTTC.

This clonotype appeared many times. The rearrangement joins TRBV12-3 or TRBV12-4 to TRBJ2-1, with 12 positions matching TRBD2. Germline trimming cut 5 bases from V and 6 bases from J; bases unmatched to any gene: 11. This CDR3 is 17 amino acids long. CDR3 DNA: TGTGCCAGCAGTCTTGTACTACTAGCGGGGGGTAGCAATGAGCAGTTCTTC. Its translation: CASSLVLLAGGSNEQFF.

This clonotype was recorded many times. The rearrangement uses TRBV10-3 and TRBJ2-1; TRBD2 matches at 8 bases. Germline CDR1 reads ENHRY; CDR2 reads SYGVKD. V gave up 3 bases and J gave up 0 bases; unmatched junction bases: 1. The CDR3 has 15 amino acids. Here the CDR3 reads CAISEGTSSYNEQFF. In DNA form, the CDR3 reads TGTGCCATCAGTGAAGGGACTAGCTCCTACAATGAGCAGTTCTTC.

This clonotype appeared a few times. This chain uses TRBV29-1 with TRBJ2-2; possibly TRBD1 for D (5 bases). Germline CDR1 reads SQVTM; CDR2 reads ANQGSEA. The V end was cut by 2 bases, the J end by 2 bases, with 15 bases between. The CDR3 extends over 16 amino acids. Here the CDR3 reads CSVERVPQGNTGELFF. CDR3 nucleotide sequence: TGCAGCGTTGAAAGGGTCCCCCAGGGCAACACCGGGGAGCTGTTTTTT.

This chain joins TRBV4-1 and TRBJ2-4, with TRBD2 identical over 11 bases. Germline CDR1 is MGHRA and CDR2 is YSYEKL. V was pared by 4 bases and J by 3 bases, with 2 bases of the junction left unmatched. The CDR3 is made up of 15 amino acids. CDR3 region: CASSLAGGGKNIQYF. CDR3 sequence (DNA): TGCGCCAGCAGCCTAGCGGGGGGGGGCAAAAACATTCAGTACTTC.

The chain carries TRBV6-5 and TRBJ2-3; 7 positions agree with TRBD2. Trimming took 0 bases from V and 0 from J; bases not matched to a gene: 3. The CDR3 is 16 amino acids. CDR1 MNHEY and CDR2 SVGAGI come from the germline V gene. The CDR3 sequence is CASSYSWRGSTDTQYF. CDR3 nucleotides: TGTGCCAGCAGTTACTCATGGCGGGGGAGCACAGATACGCAGTATTTT.

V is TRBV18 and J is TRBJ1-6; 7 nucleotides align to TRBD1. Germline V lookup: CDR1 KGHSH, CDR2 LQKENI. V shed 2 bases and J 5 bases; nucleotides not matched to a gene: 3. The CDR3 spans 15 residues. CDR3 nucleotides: TGTGCCAGCTCACCAGGGACAGTTAATAATTCACCCCTCCACTTT. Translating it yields CASSPGTVNNSPLHF.

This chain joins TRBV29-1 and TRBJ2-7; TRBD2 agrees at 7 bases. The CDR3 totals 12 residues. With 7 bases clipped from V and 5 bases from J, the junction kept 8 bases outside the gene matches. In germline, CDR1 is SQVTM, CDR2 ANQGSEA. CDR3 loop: CSGRTRGDEQYF. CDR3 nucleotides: TGCAGCGGCCGGACTAGAGGCGACGAGCAGTACTTC.

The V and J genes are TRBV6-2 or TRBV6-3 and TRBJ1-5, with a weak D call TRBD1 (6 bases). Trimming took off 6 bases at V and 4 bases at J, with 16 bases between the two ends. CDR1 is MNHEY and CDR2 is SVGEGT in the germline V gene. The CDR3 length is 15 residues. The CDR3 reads CASRLEQGLNQPQHF. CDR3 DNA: TGTGCCAGCAGGTTGGAACAGGGACTGAATCAGCCCCAGCATTTT.

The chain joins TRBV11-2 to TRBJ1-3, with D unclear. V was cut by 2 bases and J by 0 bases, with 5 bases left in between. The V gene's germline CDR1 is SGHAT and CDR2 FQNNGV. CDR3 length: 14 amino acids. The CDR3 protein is CASSLTFSGNTIYF. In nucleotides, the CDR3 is TGTGCCAGCAGCTTAACGTTCTCTGGAAACACCATATATTTT.

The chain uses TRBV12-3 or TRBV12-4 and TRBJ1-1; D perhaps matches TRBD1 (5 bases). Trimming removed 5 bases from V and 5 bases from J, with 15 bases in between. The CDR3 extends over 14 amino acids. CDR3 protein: CASSLIGWGTEAFF. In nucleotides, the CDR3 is TGTGCCAGCAGTCTAATTGGATGGGGGACTGAAGCTTTCTTT.

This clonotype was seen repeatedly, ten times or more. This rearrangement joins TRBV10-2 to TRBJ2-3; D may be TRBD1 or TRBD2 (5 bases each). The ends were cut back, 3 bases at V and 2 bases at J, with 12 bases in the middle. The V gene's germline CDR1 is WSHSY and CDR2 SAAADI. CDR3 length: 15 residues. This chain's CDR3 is CASSEKGTFTDTQYF. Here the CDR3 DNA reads TGCGCCAGCAGTGAAAAGGGGACCTTCACAGATACGCAGTATTTT.